This T cell receptor (beta chain) came from a study of early T cells in non-severe SARS-CoV-2 infection. Study-wide background: The input, bulk RNA from unsorted whole blood, was sequenced, and chains were unpaired. Study-wide findings and caveats: Missing private and CD4 specificities, VDJdb matching favored anti-spike CD8 responses.

Individual cDNA molecules were tagged with unique molecular identifiers, the study reported. TCRdb re-called the 5' RACE reads with MiXCR, one entry per CDR3 protein. This table has 100,000 to 150,000 distinct CDR3 sequences, about 16% appearing once. The length of the CDR3 is 16 residues. The junction had 8 bases not matched to a gene; V was cut back by 2 bases and J by 2 bases. The germline gives CDR1 SGDLS, CDR2 YYNGEE. As regards this clonotype: Its antigen is still unknown.

The sample comprised whole blood. The TCR originated in an adult who was a healthcare worker with PCR-confirmed SARS-CoV-2 infection or an uninfected control (not recorded which). The rearrangement uses TRBV9 and TRBJ2-7, with 9 bases that match TRBD1. Here the CDR3 DNA reads TGTGCCAGCAGCGTTGGAGGGGGACAGGGCCCCTACGAGCAGTACTTC. Protein product: CASSVGGGQGPYEQYF.